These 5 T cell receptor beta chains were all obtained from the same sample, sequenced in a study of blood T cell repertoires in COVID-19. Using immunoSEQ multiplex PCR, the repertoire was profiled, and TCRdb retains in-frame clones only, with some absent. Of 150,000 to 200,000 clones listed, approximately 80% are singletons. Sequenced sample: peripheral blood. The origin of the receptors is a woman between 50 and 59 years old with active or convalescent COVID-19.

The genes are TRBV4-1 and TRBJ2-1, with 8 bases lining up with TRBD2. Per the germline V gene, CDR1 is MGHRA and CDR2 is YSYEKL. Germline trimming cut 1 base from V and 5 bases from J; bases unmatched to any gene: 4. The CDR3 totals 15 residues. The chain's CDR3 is CASSQAAGGNNEQFF. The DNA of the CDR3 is TGCGCCAGCAGCCAAGCGGCGGGGGGAAACAATGAGCAGTTCTTC.

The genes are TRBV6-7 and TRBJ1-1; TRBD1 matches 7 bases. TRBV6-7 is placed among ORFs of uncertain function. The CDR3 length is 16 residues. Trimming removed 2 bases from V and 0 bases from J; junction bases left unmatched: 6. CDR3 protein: CASSYTGDNMNTEAFF. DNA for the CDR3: TGTGCCAGCAGTTACACAGGGGACAACATGAACACTGAAGCTTTCTTT.

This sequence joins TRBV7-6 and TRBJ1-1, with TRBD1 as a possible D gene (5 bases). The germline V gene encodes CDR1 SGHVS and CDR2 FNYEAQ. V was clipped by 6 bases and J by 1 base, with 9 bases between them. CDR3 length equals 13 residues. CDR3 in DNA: TGTGCCAGCAGTAGGGGTCCGAACACTGAAGCTTTCTTT. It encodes CASSRGPNTEAFF. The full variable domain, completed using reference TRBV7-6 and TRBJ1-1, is GAGVSQSPRYKVTKRGQDVALRCDPISGHVSLYWYRQALGQGPEFLTYFNYEAQQDKSGLPNDRFSAERPEGSISTLTIQRTEQRDSAMYRCASSRGPNTEAFFGQGTRLTVV.

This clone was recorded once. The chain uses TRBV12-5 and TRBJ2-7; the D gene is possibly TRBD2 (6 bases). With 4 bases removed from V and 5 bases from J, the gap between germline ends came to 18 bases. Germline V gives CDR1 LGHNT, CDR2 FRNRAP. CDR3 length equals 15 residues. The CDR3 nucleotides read TGTGCTAGTGGTTCGGACTATGGGAATATGGACGAGCAGTACTTC. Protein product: CASGSDYGNMDEQYF. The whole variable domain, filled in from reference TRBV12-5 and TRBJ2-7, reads DARVTQTPRHKVTEMGQEVTMRCQPILGHNTVFWYRQTMMQGLELLAYFRNRAPLDDSGMPKDRFSAEMPDATLATLKIQPSEPRDSAVYFCASGSDYGNMDEQYFGPGTRLTVT.

The CDR3 protein is CASTLSRLPTEAFF. The DNA of the CDR3 is TGTGCCAGTACCCTATCCAGGCTCCCCACTGAAGCTTTCTTT. The chain carries TRBV19 and TRBJ1-1; D unclear. Germline V gives CDR1 LNHDA, CDR2 SQIVND (reference sequence). V gave up 7 bases and J gave up 4 bases, with 16 bases separating them. The CDR3 is 14 amino acids.